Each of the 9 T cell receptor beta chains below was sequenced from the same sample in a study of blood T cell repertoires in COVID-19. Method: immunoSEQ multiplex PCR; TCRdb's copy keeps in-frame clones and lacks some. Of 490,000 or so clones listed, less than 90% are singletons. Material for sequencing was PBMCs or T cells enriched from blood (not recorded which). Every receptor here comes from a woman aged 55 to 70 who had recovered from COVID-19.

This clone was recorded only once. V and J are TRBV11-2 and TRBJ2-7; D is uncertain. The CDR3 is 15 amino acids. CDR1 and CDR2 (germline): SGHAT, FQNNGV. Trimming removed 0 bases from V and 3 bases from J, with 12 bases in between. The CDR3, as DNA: TGTGCCAGCAGCTTAGATATAACTATCATCTACGAGCAGTACTTC. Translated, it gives CASSLDITIIYEQYF.

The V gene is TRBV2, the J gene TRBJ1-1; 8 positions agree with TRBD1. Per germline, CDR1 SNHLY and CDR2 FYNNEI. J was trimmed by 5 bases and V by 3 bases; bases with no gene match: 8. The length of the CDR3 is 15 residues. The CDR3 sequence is CASSDGQGAGTEAFF. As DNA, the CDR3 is TGTGCCAGCAGTGACGGCCAGGGGGCCGGGACTGAAGCTTTCTTT.

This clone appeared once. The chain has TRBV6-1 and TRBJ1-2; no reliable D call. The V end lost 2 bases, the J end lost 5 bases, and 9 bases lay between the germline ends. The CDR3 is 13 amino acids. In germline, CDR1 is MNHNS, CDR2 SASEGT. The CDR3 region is CASSEQQLYGYTF. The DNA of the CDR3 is TGTGCCAGCAGTGAACAACAGCTTTATGGCTACACCTTC.

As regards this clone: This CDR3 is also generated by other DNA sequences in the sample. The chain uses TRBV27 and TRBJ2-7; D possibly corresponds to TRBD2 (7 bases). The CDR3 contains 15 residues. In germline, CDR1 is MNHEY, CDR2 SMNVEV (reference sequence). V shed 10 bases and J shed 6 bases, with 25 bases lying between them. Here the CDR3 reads CATIQQGQAGPEQYF. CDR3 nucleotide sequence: TGTGCCACCATCCAACAGGGTCAAGCGGGGCCCGAGCAGTACTTC.

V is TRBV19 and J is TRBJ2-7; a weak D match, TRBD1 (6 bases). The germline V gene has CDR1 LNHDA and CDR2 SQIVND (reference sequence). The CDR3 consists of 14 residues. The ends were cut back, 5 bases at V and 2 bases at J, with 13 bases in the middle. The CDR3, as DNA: TGTGCCAGTAGTCCACGGGACACTACCTACGAGCAGTACTTC. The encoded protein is CASSPRDTTYEQYF.

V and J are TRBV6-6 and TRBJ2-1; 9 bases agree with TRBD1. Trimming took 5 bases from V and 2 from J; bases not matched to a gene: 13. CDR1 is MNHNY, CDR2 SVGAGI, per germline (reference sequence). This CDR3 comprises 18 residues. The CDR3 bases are TGTGCCAGCAGTCCCCGGACAGGGGCACTTAGCGCCTACAATGAGCAGTTCTTC. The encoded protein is CASSPRTGALSAYNEQFF.

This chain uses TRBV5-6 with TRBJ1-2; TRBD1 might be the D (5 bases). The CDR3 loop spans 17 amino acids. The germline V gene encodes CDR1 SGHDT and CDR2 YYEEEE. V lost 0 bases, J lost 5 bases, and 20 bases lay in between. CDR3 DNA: TGTGCCAGCAGCTTGGGGTTCAGCCAGGGCGGGATATATGGCTACACCTTC. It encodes CASSLGFSQGGIYGYTF.

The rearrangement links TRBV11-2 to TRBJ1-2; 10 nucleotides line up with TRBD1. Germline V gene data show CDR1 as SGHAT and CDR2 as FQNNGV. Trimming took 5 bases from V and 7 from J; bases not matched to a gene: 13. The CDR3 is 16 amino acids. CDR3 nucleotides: TGTGCCAGCAGCACAGTGACCGGGACAGGGGTCTTTGGCTACACCTTC. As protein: CASSTVTGTGVFGYTF. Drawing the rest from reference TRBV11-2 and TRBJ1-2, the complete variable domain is EAGVAQSPRYKIIEKRQSVAFWCNPISGHATLYWYQQILGQGPKLLIQFQNNGVVDDSQLPKDRFSAERLKGVDSTLKIQPAKLEDSAVYLCASSTVTGTGVFGYTFGSGTRLTVV.

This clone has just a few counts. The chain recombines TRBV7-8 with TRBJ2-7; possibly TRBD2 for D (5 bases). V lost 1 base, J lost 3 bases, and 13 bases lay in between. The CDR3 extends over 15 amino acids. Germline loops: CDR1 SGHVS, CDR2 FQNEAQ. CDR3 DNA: TGTGCCAGCAGCTTAGGGGCCGGGGTTGTCTACGAGCAGTACTTC. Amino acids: CASSLGAGVVYEQYF.